The 19 T cell receptor beta chains below all came from one sample that was sequenced in a study of T cell repertoires in cytomegalovirus infection. TCRdb called the reads again in MiXCR, with one record for every CDR3 protein. The sample carries 55,000 to 70,000 distinct CDR3 sequences, approximately 36% recorded once. Their cognate antigens are unknown. Sequencing was carried out using PBMCs, sequenced either directly or after in vitro stimulation (not recorded which). The receptors come from a human donor in good health (CMV status not recorded). Some clones in this sample may be carry-over from other donors' samples.

This clonotype has a handful of counts. Written as DNA, the CDR3 is TGTGCCAGTAGTTCCCGGGACAGCTCCTACGAGCAGTACTTC. Protein sequence: CASSSRDSSYEQYF. The genes are TRBV19 and TRBJ2-7, with 7 bases aligning to TRBD1. Germline loops: CDR1 LNHDA, CDR2 SQIVND (reference sequence). Trimming at V came to 5 bases and at J to 0 bases, leaving 4 bases not matched to a gene. The CDR3 loop spans 14 amino acids.

This clonotype was observed many times. This chain connects TRBV7-2 to TRBJ1-5; no firm D call. The CDR3 runs to 12 residues. Germline-derived CDR1 and CDR2 are SGHTA and FQGNSA. V was clipped by 2 bases and J by 5 bases, with 4 bases between them. The CDR3: CASSLSHQPQHF. The CDR3, as DNA: TGTGCCAGCAGCTTATCTCATCAGCCCCAGCATTTT.

The V and J genes are TRBV6-1 and TRBJ2-2, with D maybe TRBD2 (7 bases). The CDR3 length is 12 residues. Germline lookup yields CDR1 MNHNS and CDR2 SASEGT. The V end lost 9 bases, the J end lost 8 bases, and 13 bases lay between the germline ends. As DNA, the CDR3 is TGTGCCAGTCAAAGGGGGGGTGGGGAGCTGTTTTTT. Translated, it gives CASQRGGGELFF.

The V and J genes are TRBV5-1 and TRBJ1-2; maybe TRBD1 (5 bases). The CDR3 contains 13 residues. Trimming took 0 bases from V and 8 from J, leaving 11 bases between them. The germline V gene has CDR1 SGHRS and CDR2 YFSETQ. The chain's CDR3 is CASSLGNEGGYTF. CDR3 in DNA: TGCGCCAGCAGCTTGGGGAACGAGGGGGGCTACACCTTC.

This chain uses TRBV20-1 with TRBJ1-2, with 7 bases aligning to TRBD1. V lost 5 bases, J lost 4 bases, and 10 bases stayed unmatched. Germline assignment: CDR1 DFQATT and CDR2 SNEGSKA (reference sequence). The CDR3 covers 14 residues. The CDR3 loop reads CSASDIRGFYGYTF. CDR3 nucleotides: TGCAGTGCTTCGGACATCAGGGGGTTCTATGGCTACACCTTC.

In its sample, this clonotype was seen a few times. The chain links TRBV28 to TRBJ1-5; D unresolved. Germline loops: CDR1 MDHEN, CDR2 SYDVKM. The CDR3 totals 14 residues. With 3 bases removed from V and 14 bases from J, the gap between germline ends came to 20 bases. CDR3 nucleotide sequence: TGTGCCAGCAGTTTTCGTAGTTATTCGGGTTATAAGCATTTT. Translated: CASSFRSYSGYKHF.

The gene calls are TRBV6-5 and TRBJ1-1, with 9 bases matching TRBD1. V lost 2 bases and J lost 5; bases outside the gene matches: 15. CDR1 MNHEY and CDR2 SVGAGI come from the germline V gene. This CDR3 spans 18 amino acids. CDR3 nucleotide sequence: TGTGCCAGCAGTTACACAACGCATACAGGGGGCGCTGGGACTGAAGCTTTCTTT. It codes for CASSYTTHTGGAGTEAFF.

The chain carries TRBV28 and TRBJ2-1, with 8 bases aligning to TRBD1. The CDR3 contains 16 residues. Germline V gives CDR1 MDHEN, CDR2 SYDVKM. The junction had 13 bases not matched to a gene; V was cut back by 4 bases and J by 8 bases. For the CDR3, the DNA is TGTGCCAGCAGTTCCCTTAGGAGGACAGGGAATGATGAGCAGTTCTTC. Translation: CASSSLRRTGNDEQFF. Full variable domain (missing parts from reference TRBV28 and TRBJ2-1): DVKVTQSSRYLVKRTGEKVFLECVQDMDHENMFWYRQDPGLGLRLIYFSYDVKMKEKGDIPEGYSVSREKKERFSLILESASTNQTSMYLCASSSLRRTGNDEQFFGPGTRLTVL.

The chain couples TRBV27 to TRBJ1-5, with D uncertain. The germline gives CDR1 MNHEY, CDR2 SMNVEV (reference sequence). CDR3 length: 13 amino acids. Between the trimmed V and J ends, which lost 3 bases and 6 bases, there was a span of 9 bases. In nucleotides, the CDR3 is TGTGCCAGCAGTTTCGGGCGGAGTCAGCCCCAGCATTTT. It codes for CASSFGRSQPQHF.

Concerning this clonotype: The conserved phenylalanine or tryptophan is not found at the CDR3 terminus, so this likely reflects a read error. The rearrangement uses TRBV7-2 and TRBJ1-2; 10 bases fit TRBD1. Looked up from germline, CDR1 is SGHTA and CDR2 is FQGNSA. The length of the CDR3 is 13 residues. Trimming took 3 bases from V and 7 from J; bases not matched to a gene: 2. The CDR3 DNA is TGTGCCAGCAGCTTCCGGACAGGGGGTGGCTACACCTTA. Amino acids: CASSFRTGGGYTL.

This sequence joins TRBV7-2 and TRBJ2-3; D tentatively fits TRBD1 or TRBD2 (5 bases each). The germline V and J ends were trimmed by 5 bases and 5 bases, with 14 bases remaining between them. The CDR3 contains 14 residues. Germline assignment: CDR1 SGHTA and CDR2 FQGNSA. CDR3 bases: TGTGCCAGCAGCCCTCCACGGGGCCGAGATACGCAGTATTTT. Translation gives CASSPPRGRDTQYF.

The V and J genes are TRBV6-5 and TRBJ2-3, with TRBD1 matching over 10 bases. Germline V gene lookup returns CDR1 MNHEY and CDR2 SVGAGI. The CDR3 runs 15 residues. V shed 5 bases, J shed 6 bases, and the junction held 8 bases outside the gene matches. CDR3 residues: CASSPSGTGADTQYF. CDR3 nucleotides: TGTGCCAGCAGTCCCTCCGGGACAGGGGCGGATACGCAGTATTTT.

The gene calls are TRBV19 and TRBJ1-1; 10 bases fit TRBD1. The CDR3 is 16 amino acids. With 7 bases clipped from V and 1 base from J, the junction kept 9 bases outside the gene matches. Looked up from germline, CDR1 is LNHDA and CDR2 is SQIVND (reference sequence). CDR3: CASIGGTGAKNTEAFF. The CDR3 DNA follows: TGTGCCAGTATCGGCGGGACAGGGGCCAAGAACACTGAAGCTTTCTTT.

Ten or more counts support this clonotype. This chain links TRBV7-2 with TRBJ1-1; D is uncertain. Trimming shortened V by 2 bases and J by 8 bases, and 9 bases separated the two germline ends. Germline assignment: CDR1 SGHTA and CDR2 FQGNSA. The CDR3 totals 12 residues. CDR3 amino acids: CASSLRPREAFF. The DNA of the CDR3 is TGTGCCAGCAGCTTAAGGCCCCGAGAAGCTTTCTTT.

CDR3 protein: CASSVSSQGTREAFF. In DNA, the CDR3 is TGTGCCAGCAGCGTTTCTAGTCAGGGCACGAGGGAAGCTTTCTTT. J is TRBJ1-1 and V is TRBV7-2; tentative D call: TRBD1 (5 bases). CDR1 SGHTA and CDR2 FQGNSA come from the germline V gene. This CDR3 comprises 15 residues. The V and J ends lost 5 bases and 8 bases respectively, with 21 bases between them.

The chain links TRBV9 to TRBJ2-4; possibly TRBD2 for D (6 bases). The V gene's germline CDR1 is SGDLS and CDR2 YYNGEE. Trimming took 0 bases from V and 6 from J, leaving 10 bases between them. This CDR3 contains 14 residues. The CDR3 loop reads CASSVGGVSNIQYF. In DNA, the CDR3 is TGTGCCAGCAGCGTAGGGGGGGTCTCAAACATTCAGTACTTC.

This clonotype was detected ten times or more. The chain employs TRBV7-2 and TRBJ2-2, with a weak D call TRBD2 (6 bases). Between the trimmed V and J ends, which lost 5 bases and 4 bases, there was a span of 14 bases. The CDR3 has 15 amino acids. The germline CDR1 and CDR2 sequences are SGHTA and FQGNSA. The CDR3 region has the DNA TGTGCCAGCAGCCGAGGGACTCACCGCACCGGGGAGCTGTTTTTT. Translation: CASSRGTHRTGELFF.

This clonotype was picked up many times. This chain connects TRBV15 to TRBJ2-3; 10 bases fit TRBD2. Per the germline V gene, CDR1 is LNHNV and CDR2 is YYDKDF (reference sequence). V shed 0 bases, J shed 7 bases, and the junction held 7 bases outside the gene matches. This CDR3 has 16 amino acids. CDR3 sequence reads: CATSREPAGGPHTQYF. CDR3 bases: TGTGCCACCAGCAGAGAACCAGCGGGAGGGCCACATACGCAGTATTTT.

This clonotype has ten or more counts. The rearrangement joins TRBV5-6 to TRBJ1-1; D is perhaps TRBD1 (5 bases). This CDR3 is built from 15 residues. V lost 3 bases to trimming and J lost 3 bases, with 15 bases between them. Germline V CDR1 and CDR2: SGHDT, YYEEEE. CDR3: CASSSPREFDTEAFF. DNA for the CDR3: TGTGCCAGCAGCTCCCCCAGGGAATTCGACACTGAAGCTTTCTTT. Complete variable domain (other parts from reference TRBV5-6 and TRBJ1-1): DAGVTQSPTHLIKTRGQQVTLRCSPKSGHDTVSWYQQALGQGPQFIFQYYEEEERQRGNFPDRFSGHQFPNYSSELNVNALLLGDSALYLCASSSPREFDTEAFFGQGTRLTVV.